The 27 T cell receptor beta chains in this list originate from one sample, sequenced in a study of beta chain features in type 1 diabetes. For these receptors, no antigen is known. Investigators reverse transcribed all isolated RNA, so they sequenced expressed TCRB transcripts. Some clones are missing from TCRdb's copy, which holds only in-frame ones; the method was immunoSEQ multiplex PCR. This sample yields roughly 350,000 clones, of which around 10% are seen a single time; approximately 0.55% belongs to the top ten. Findings and caveats of the study: Across all four CD4+ subsets, people with type 1 diabetes showed modestly shorter TCRB CDR3s.

Sequenced material: central memory CD4+ T cells from blood. These receptors were obtained from a man younger than 40 with type 1 diabetes.

CDR3 coding DNA: TGTGCCAGCAGCCGCACGGGACAGTACTCTTTTAACACTGAAGCTTTCTTT. Translated: CASSRTGQYSFNTEAFF. V usage is TRBV7-2 and J usage is TRBJ1-1; 7 bases align to TRBD1. CDR1 and CDR2 (germline): SGHTA, FQGNSA. V dropped 5 bases and J dropped 2; count of bases not matched to a gene: 14. CDR3 length equals 17 residues.

This chain joins TRBV7-2 and TRBJ1-2; D not resolved. The germline V and J ends were trimmed by 1 base and 5 bases, with 11 bases remaining between them. Germline CDR1 and CDR2: SGHTA and FQGNSA. The CDR3 length is 14 residues. CDR3 sequence reads: CASSLERVSYGYTF. The DNA for the CDR3 is TGTGCCAGCAGCTTAGAGAGGGTCAGTTATGGCTACACCTTC.

The chain links TRBV15 to TRBJ2-2; no definite D call. Germline V lookup: CDR1 LNHNV, CDR2 YYDKDF (reference sequence). V was trimmed by 0 bases and J by 0 bases, leaving 8 bases between them. The CDR3 consists of 16 residues. Here the CDR3 DNA reads TGTGCCACCAGCAGAGACCCACCGGCGAACACCGGGGAGCTGTTTTTT. Protein: CATSRDPPANTGELFF.

This clone was recorded a few times. This same CDR3 is encoded by further DNA sequences in the sample. The J gene is TRBJ2-3, the V gene TRBV6-6; TRBD1 aligns across 7 bases. The J segment lost 3 bases and the V segment lost 5 bases, leaving 5 bases of the junction unmatched. CDR1 MNHNY and CDR2 SVGAGI come from the germline V gene (reference sequence). This CDR3 comprises 14 residues. The CDR3 loop is CASSKTGKTDTQYF. CDR3 nucleotide sequence: TGTGCCAGCAGTAAGACAGGGAAGACAGATACGCAGTATTTT.

This clone was seen a single time. The gene calls are TRBV11-3 and TRBJ2-1, with TRBD2 identical over 14 bases. CDR3 length: 16 amino acids. V lost 5 bases, J lost 7 bases, and 7 bases stayed unmatched. Germline CDR1 and CDR2: SGHNT and YENEEA. CDR3 sequence reads: CASSPPGTSGSNEQFF. In nucleotides, the CDR3 is TGTGCCAGCAGCCCTCCCGGGACTAGCGGGAGTAATGAGCAGTTCTTC. Drawing the rest from reference TRBV11-3 and TRBJ2-1, the complete variable domain is EAGVVQSPRYKIIEKKQPVAFWCNPISGHNTLYWYLQNLGQGPELLIRYENEEAVDDSQLPKDRFSAERLKGVDSTLKIQPAELGDSAVYLCASSPPGTSGSNEQFFGPGTRLTVL.

The genes are TRBV19 and TRBJ1-1, with 7 positions matching TRBD1. J lost 3 bases, V lost 2 bases, and 0 bases had no gene match. Germline lookup yields CDR1 LNHDA and CDR2 SQIVND (reference sequence). The CDR3 covers 13 residues. CDR3 bases: TGTGCCAGTAGTATAACAGGGGACACTGAAGCTTTCTTT. Translation gives CASSITGDTEAFF. The full variable domain, completed using reference TRBV19 and TRBJ1-1, is DGGITQSPKYLFRKEGQNVTLSCEQNLNHDAMYWYRQDPGQGLRLIYYSQIVNDFQKGDIAEGYSVSREKKESFPLTVTSAQKNPTAFYLCASSITGDTEAFFGQGTRLTVV.

This clone was found a few times. The chain links TRBV27 to TRBJ2-2; 14 bases are a match to TRBD2. Germline values: CDR1 MNHEY, CDR2 SMNVEV (reference sequence). This CDR3 contains 17 residues. J gave up 3 bases and V 1 base, and 1 base lay outside the gene matches. The CDR3, as DNA: TGTGCCAGCAGTTTATGGGGACTAGCGGGGGACACCGGGGAGCTGTTTTTT. Protein: CASSLWGLAGDTGELFF.

The gene calls are TRBV19 and TRBJ2-7, with D possibly being TRBD1 (6 bases). In germline, CDR1 is LNHDA, CDR2 SQIVND (reference sequence). CDR3 length: 15 residues. Trimming cost V 4 bases and J 0 bases, with 13 bases left between them. The CDR3 sequence: CASSRTERISYEQYF. The CDR3 bases are TGTGCCAGTAGTAGGACAGAGCGAATCTCCTACGAGCAGTACTTC.

The chain employs TRBV2 and TRBJ2-5; 8 bases line up with TRBD2. The DNA end is a closer match to TRBJ2-7, so the J assignment may be wrong. Germline V gene lookup returns CDR1 SNHLY and CDR2 FYNNEI. The CDR3 contains 14 residues. The CDR3 nucleotides are TGTGCCAGCAGTGAAACGGGACTAGCCTACGAGCAGTACTTC. Protein: CASSETGLAYEQYF.

This clone was picked up a small number of times. The rearrangement uses TRBV5-1 and TRBJ2-5, with a tentative D call TRBD1 (5 bases). Germline-derived CDR1 and CDR2 are SGHRS and YFSETQ. CDR3 size: 13 residues. V lost 1 base and J lost 5, with 9 bases in between. CDR3 sequence reads: CASSLSQGETQYF. The CDR3 nucleotides read TGCGCCAGCAGCTTGTCCCAGGGTGAGACCCAGTACTTC.

The chain carries TRBV10-3 and TRBJ2-1; the D gene could be TRBD1 or TRBD2 (5 bases each). Trimming removed 6 bases from V and 2 bases from J, with 14 bases in between. From germline, CDR1 is ENHRY and CDR2 SYGVKD. The CDR3 covers 15 residues. CDR3 residues: CAIRGEARAYNEQFF. CDR3 in DNA: TGTGCCATCAGGGGGGAAGCGAGAGCCTACAATGAGCAGTTCTTC.

As concerns this clone: Other DNA sequences of this sample code for an identical CDR3. V and J are TRBV7-3 and TRBJ2-7; 7 bases match TRBD1. The junction had 1 base not matched to a gene; V was cut back by 2 bases and J by 0 bases. Germline CDR1 reads SGHTA; CDR2 reads FQGTGA. The CDR3 is 14 residues long. The CDR3 nucleotides are TGTGCCAGCAGCTTAGACAGGGACTCCTACGAGCAGTACTTC. Encoded protein: CASSLDRDSYEQYF.

V and J are TRBV5-1 and TRBJ1-1; TRBD1 is a possible D gene (5 bases). Trimming removed 3 bases at V and 2 bases at J, with 14 bases between. Germline CDR1 and CDR2: SGHRS and YFSETQ. This CDR3 has 15 residues. The CDR3 sequence: CASSSAMGENTEAFF. In nucleotides, the CDR3 is TGCGCCAGCAGCTCGGCAATGGGGGAAAACACTGAAGCTTTCTTT.

A few counts support this clone. The chain has TRBV15 and TRBJ2-3; 11 bases map to TRBD2. Germline V lookup: CDR1 LNHNV, CDR2 YYDKDF (reference sequence). This CDR3 is built from 16 residues. V shed 3 bases, J shed 3 bases, and the junction held 5 bases outside the gene matches. CDR3 DNA: TGTGCCACCAGCAGTTTTACTAGCGGGAGAACAGATACGCAGTATTTT. It is translated as CATSSFTSGRTDTQYF.

V is TRBV5-8 and J is TRBJ2-1, with a possible D match to TRBD1 (6 bases). V lost 4 bases and J lost 5, with 10 bases in between. The V gene's germline CDR1 is SGHTS and CDR2 YDEGEE. The CDR3 runs 13 residues. CDR3 sequence (DNA): TGTGCCAGCAGCCGAGACAGGCACAATGAGCAGTTCTTC. Encoded protein: CASSRDRHNEQFF.

The chain carries TRBV30 and TRBJ1-3; weak D call: TRBD1 (5 bases). V was pared by 2 bases and J by 4 bases, with 6 bases between. The CDR3 runs to 12 residues. Germline values: CDR1 GTSNPN, CDR2 SVGIG (reference sequence). As DNA, the CDR3 is TGTGCCTGGAGTTGGGGGGGAAACACCATATATTTT. Amino acid sequence: CAWSWGGNTIYF.

This clone occurred many times. This chain joins TRBV10-3 and TRBJ1-4, with D possibly TRBD1 on 5 matching bases. The length of the CDR3 is 13 residues. Trimming took off 4 bases at V and 7 bases at J, with 10 bases between the two ends. Germline V gives CDR1 ENHRY, CDR2 SYGVKD. The CDR3 nucleotides read TGTGCCATCAGTGCGCAGGGTACTGAAAAACTGTTTTTT. Translating it yields CAISAQGTEKLFF.

The chain joins TRBV9 to TRBJ2-1; no reliable D call. From germline, CDR1 is SGDLS and CDR2 YYNGEE. The CDR3 loop spans 13 amino acids. With 0 bases removed from V and 9 bases from J, the gap between germline ends came to 10 bases. CDR3: CASSVVPDGEQFF. The CDR3 DNA reads as TGTGCCAGCAGCGTAGTGCCGGACGGTGAGCAGTTCTTC.

This clone has only a few counts. The same CDR3 can be traced to other DNA sequences in this sample. The J gene is TRBJ2-7, the V gene TRBV2; the match to TRBD1 covers 9 bases. The CDR3 extends over 15 amino acids. Looked up from germline, CDR1 is SNHLY and CDR2 is FYNNEI. Trimming cost V 5 bases and J 2 bases; bases outside gene matches: 7. The CDR3 sequence is CASSLGQGSTYEQYF. For the CDR3, the DNA is TGTGCCAGCAGTCTGGGACAGGGAAGTACCTACGAGCAGTACTTC.

The chain links TRBV11-2 to TRBJ2-1; 8 nucleotides align to TRBD2. Germline CDR1 and CDR2: SGHAT and FQNNGV. After removal of 5 bases from V and 7 bases from J, the junction contained 16 bases not matched to a gene. The CDR3 is made up of 17 amino acids. CDR3: CASSLGGAGSGVNEQFF. The CDR3 nucleotides read TGTGCCAGCAGCCTCGGGGGGGCTGGGAGCGGAGTAAATGAGCAGTTCTTC.

This chain uses TRBV5-1 with TRBJ2-5, with TRBD2 identical over 14 bases. From germline, CDR1 is SGHRS and CDR2 YFSETQ. After removal of 1 base from V and 3 bases from J, the junction contained 8 bases not matched to a gene. This CDR3 comprises 18 residues. In nucleotides, the CDR3 is TGCGCCAGCAGCTTGAGCGGACTAGCGGGAGGAAACGAAGAGACCCAGTACTTC. Its protein is CASSLSGLAGGNEETQYF. Filled out from reference TRBV5-1 and TRBJ2-5, the complete variable domain reads KAGVTQTPRYLIKTRGQQVTLSCSPISGHRSVSWYQQTPGQGLQFLFEYFSETQRNKGNFPGRFSGRQFSNSRSEMNVSTLELGDSALYLCASSLSGLAGGNEETQYFGPGTRLLVL.

This clone was counted between two and nine times. The rearrangement joins TRBV28 to TRBJ2-7, with TRBD1 matching over 8 bases. J gave up 7 bases and V 6 bases, and 5 bases lay outside the gene matches. The CDR3 runs 12 residues. Germline CDR1 MDHEN, CDR2 SYDVKM. The CDR3 DNA is TGTGCCAGCAGGGAAACAGGGGGGGAGCAGTACTTC. Translation gives CASRETGGEQYF.

This sequence joins TRBV11-2 and TRBJ2-5, with no clear D. TRBJ2-7 explains the end of the DNA better; the J call may be wrong. This CDR3 is 14 amino acids long. Per germline, CDR1 SGHAT and CDR2 FQNNGV. The CDR3 DNA reads TGTGCCAGCAGCTTAGCAGTTAACTCCTACGAGCAGTACTTC. This translates into CASSLAVNSYEQYF.

Many counts were recorded for this clone. The chain couples TRBV5-4 to TRBJ2-7; 12 bases fit TRBD2. V trimming: 4 bases; J trimming: 6 bases; junction bases outside the gene matches: 5. This CDR3 spans 14 amino acids. In germline, CDR1 is SGHNT, CDR2 YYREEE (reference sequence). For the CDR3, the DNA is TGTGCCAGCAGCGCTAGCGGGAGGGCCGGCGAGCAGTACTTC. It yields the protein CASSASGRAGEQYF.

This clone was observed a few times. Sequence at one end of the junction differs from germline and may be a read error. The rearrangement uses TRBV7-2 and TRBJ1-4; 7 bases line up with TRBD1. The CDR3 is 15 amino acids. Per germline, CDR1 SGHTA and CDR2 FQGNSA. The CDR3 coding sequence is TGCGCCAGCAGCCAAGAACAGGGGTCAGGCGAAAAACTGTTTTTT. Residues: CASSQEQGSGEKLFF.

This clone was observed a few times. The CDR3 DNA reads as TGTGCCAGCAGCCCCGGGACAAACAATGAGCAGTTCTTC. This encodes CASSPGTNNEQFF. This chain connects TRBV7-8 to TRBJ2-1, with TRBD1 as a possible D gene (6 bases). CDR3 length: 13 residues. Trimming removed 5 bases from V and 5 bases from J, with 10 bases in between. CDR1 SGHVS and CDR2 FQNEAQ come from the germline V gene.

The chain has TRBV10-3 and TRBJ1-2, with a weak D call TRBD1 (6 bases). CDR1 is ENHRY, CDR2 SYGVKD, per germline. Trimming shortened V by 11 bases and J by 5 bases, and 24 bases separated the two germline ends. CDR3 length: 15 amino acids. The CDR3 loop reads CALLPGGARGYGYTF. CDR3 coding DNA: TGTGCCTTGCTCCCTGGGGGCGCGAGGGGGTATGGCTACACCTTC.